The 28 T cell receptor beta chains below were found in one sample sequenced in a study of blood T cell repertoires in COVID-19 (dated by TCRdb to the early 2020s). The method was the immunoSEQ multiplex PCR assay. Sourced from immuneACCESS, this table was stored by TCRdb with only in-frame sequences that have V and J called. A share of the clones is absent; for the studies checked, an unresolved V gene accounts for under half, and the remainder has no known explanation. For this sample the table gives about 440,000 clones, of which around 89% were detected only once. The ten largest clones take up roughly 12% of the sample. Sequenced material: peripheral blood. The source is a woman aged 50 to 60 with COVID-19, enrolled during active disease.

This chain links TRBV12-2 with TRBJ2-7; the DNA was not compared with TRBD1, the D call given in the table. TRBV12-2 is recorded as a pseudogene. The CDR3 is 15 residues long. In nucleotides, the CDR3 is TGTGCAAGTCGTTATACCAAGGGACAGTTCTACGAGCAGTACTTC. This gives the protein CASRYTKGQFYEQYF.

V and J are TRBV10-2 and TRBJ1-1; 7 nucleotides match TRBD1. V dropped 9 bases and J dropped 6; count of bases not matched to a gene: 13. The CDR3 extends over 14 amino acids. Per the germline V gene, CDR1 is WSHSY and CDR2 is SAAADI. Here the CDR3 reads CASRPQGDLPEAFF. The CDR3 DNA reads TGCGCCAGTCGACCTCAGGGGGATTTGCCTGAAGCTTTCTTT.

The chain recombines TRBV15 with TRBJ2-1, with TRBD1 as a possible D gene (6 bases). Germline V lookup: CDR1 LNHNV, CDR2 YYDKDF (reference sequence). The CDR3 runs to 14 residues. The V end lost 2 bases, the J end lost 6 bases, and 11 bases lay between the germline ends. DNA for the CDR3: TGTGCCACCAGCAGACAGGGGCCCACCAATGAGCAGTTCTTC. It translates to CATSRQGPTNEQFF.

This clone appeared a few times. The chain employs TRBV7-9 and TRBJ1-3; tentatively, D is TRBD1 (5 bases). Trimming removed 8 bases from V and 0 bases from J, with 8 bases in between. This CDR3 spans 13 amino acids. Germline CDR1 SEHNR, CDR2 FQNEAQ (reference sequence). The CDR3 nucleotides are TGTGCCAGCCCAGGGTCCTCTGGAAACACCATATATTTT. This codes for CASPGSSGNTIYF.

The rearrangement joins TRBV24-1 to TRBJ2-5; 12 bases fit TRBD2. CDR3 length: 17 amino acids. From germline, CDR1 is KGHDR and CDR2 SFDVKD. V was clipped by 4 bases and J by 2 bases; unmatched bases: 7. CDR3 in DNA: TGTGCCACCAGTGACCTATCTAGCGGGGGGGTACAAGAGACCCAGTACTTC. Residues: CATSDLSSGGVQETQYF.

Comment on this clone: Mismatch with germline at one junction end may stem from a read error. CDR3 in amino acids: CASRGQGNSPVAF. The CDR3 DNA reads as TGTGCCAGCAGGGGACAGGGCAACTCCCCGGTAGCCTTC. This sequence joins TRBV6-5 and TRBJ1-2; 9 bases match TRBD1. The germline CDR1 and CDR2 sequences are MNHEY and SVGAGI. The CDR3 consists of 13 residues.

The V call is TRBV7-2, the J call TRBJ2-7; 11 bases match TRBD2. CDR3 length: 15 amino acids. Germline lookup yields CDR1 SGHTA and CDR2 FQGNSA. V lost 4 bases to trimming and J lost 3 bases; unmatched junction nucleotides: 5. CDR3 in amino acids: CASSYRLAGNYEQYF. The CDR3 nucleotides read TGTGCCAGCAGCTACCGACTAGCGGGGAACTACGAGCAGTACTTC.

The chain links TRBV2 to TRBJ1-3; 8 bases align to TRBD1. Germline V CDR1 and CDR2: SNHLY, FYNNEI. Germline trimming cut 7 bases from V and 1 base from J; bases unmatched to any gene: 3. CDR3 length: 14 residues. The CDR3 is CASTGQASGNTIYF. CDR3 coding DNA: TGTGCCAGCACGGGACAGGCATCTGGAAACACCATATATTTT.

This clone is a singleton in its sample. The rearrangement joins TRBV5-4 to TRBJ2-1; TRBD1 matches 10 bases. V was clipped by 2 bases and J by 9 bases; unmatched bases: 8. Germline V gene lookup returns CDR1 SGHNT and CDR2 YYREEE (reference sequence). This CDR3 is 15 amino acids long. The CDR3 DNA is TGTGCCAGCAGCTTTGCCGACAGGGGGCAGGGTGAGCAGTTCTTC. It translates to CASSFADRGQGEQFF.

V gene TRBV7-8 combines with J gene TRBJ2-1; tentative D call: TRBD1 (6 bases). This CDR3 region has 15 residues. Germline assignment: CDR1 SGHVS and CDR2 FQNEAQ. Trimming took off 5 bases at V and 0 bases at J, with 11 bases between the two ends. The CDR3 region has the DNA TGTGCCAGCAGCCGTGGACAGAGCTCCTACAATGAGCAGTTCTTC. Amino acid sequence: CASSRGQSSYNEQFF.

This clone was observed a handful of times. The V gene is TRBV28, the J gene TRBJ1-1; possibly TRBD1 for D (6 bases). With 10 bases removed from V and 6 bases from J, the gap between germline ends came to 21 bases. This CDR3 is 14 amino acids long. Germline values: CDR1 MDHEN, CDR2 SYDVKM. CDR3 loop: CATRIRGTGAEAFF. Written as DNA, the CDR3 is TGTGCCACAAGGATAAGGGGGACCGGCGCTGAAGCTTTCTTT.

The V gene is TRBV18, the J gene TRBJ1-1; 11 bases are a match to TRBD1. V trimming: 4 bases; J trimming: 3 bases; junction bases outside the gene matches: 4. The CDR3 runs 15 residues. Germline CDR1 is KGHSH and CDR2 is LQKENI. CDR3 sequence (DNA): TGTGCCAGCTCACAAGGGACAGGGGGTTACACTGAAGCTTTCTTT. Translating gives CASSQGTGGYTEAFF.

The CDR3 reads CAWRRGTDTQYF. The CDR3, as DNA: TGTGCCTGGAGAAGAGGCACAGATACGCAGTATTTT. The V gene is TRBV30, the J gene TRBJ2-3; unclear D gene. The CDR3 is 12 residues long. Germline V gene data show CDR1 as GTSNPN and CDR2 as SVGIG (reference sequence). Trimming left V 3 bases short and J 1 base short, with 5 bases between.

The V gene is TRBV28, the J gene TRBJ1-1; D gene ambiguous. Trimming shortened V by 2 bases and J by 5 bases, and 12 bases separated the two germline ends. The CDR3 has 14 residues. Germline CDR1 MDHEN, CDR2 SYDVKM. The CDR3 bases are TGTGCCAGCAGTTTAGGAGGGTATGAGACTGAAGCTTTCTTT. It specifies CASSLGGYETEAFF.

The chain recombines TRBV6-2 or TRBV6-3 with TRBJ1-6; D might be TRBD1 (6 bases). V shed 2 bases and J shed 9 bases, with 11 bases lying between them. This CDR3 region has 14 residues. Germline CDR1 MNHEY, CDR2 SVGEGT. The DNA of the CDR3 is TGTGCCAGCAGTTACAGGACAGTGCCTTCACCCCTCCACTTT. Its translation is CASSYRTVPSPLHF.

This clone was observed a handful of times. The chain links TRBV5-1 to TRBJ2-2; 7 positions match TRBD1. The CDR3 spans 16 residues. Germline CDR1 reads SGHRS; CDR2 reads YFSETQ. The junction had 5 bases not matched to a gene; V was cut back by 2 bases and J by 1 base. CDR3 sequence: CASSFPQGLNTGELFF. Here the CDR3 DNA reads TGCGCCAGCAGCTTCCCACAGGGGCTGAACACCGGGGAGCTGTTTTTT. The full variable domain, rest sourced from reference TRBV5-1 and TRBJ2-2, is KAGVTQTPRYLIKTRGQQVTLSCSPISGHRSVSWYQQTPGQGLQFLFEYFSETQRNKGNFPGRFSGRQFSNSRSEMNVSTLELGDSALYLCASSFPQGLNTGELFFGEGSRLTVL.

This chain joins TRBV6-5 and TRBJ2-2, with D tentatively TRBD2 (7 bases). Per germline, CDR1 MNHEY and CDR2 SVGAGI. Trimming shortened V by 7 bases and J by 1 base, and 10 bases separated the two germline ends. The CDR3 sequence is 14 residues long. The CDR3 DNA follows: TGTGCCAGCAAGGGGGGGCGGAACACCGGGGAGCTGTTTTTT. Protein sequence: CASKGGRNTGELFF.

V and J are TRBV18 and TRBJ1-1; D unclear. Trimming shortened V by 1 base and J by 5 bases, and 14 bases separated the two germline ends. This CDR3 has 15 amino acids. CDR1 is KGHSH, CDR2 LQKENI, per germline. CDR3 loop: CASSPQHDARTEAFF. As DNA, the CDR3 is TGTGCCAGCTCACCACAGCACGATGCGAGAACTGAAGCTTTCTTT.

For this clone: The junction shows a germline mismatch at one end, possibly a read error. The chain joins TRBV28 to TRBJ2-7; D unresolved. The germline V gene encodes CDR1 MDHEN and CDR2 SYDVKM. The CDR3 length is 9 residues. CDR3: CGGSYEQYF. The CDR3 DNA sequence: TGCGGCGGCTCCTACGAGCAGTACTTC.

Notes on this clone: Other DNA sequences within the sample encode an identical CDR3. CDR3 bases: TGTGCCAGTAGTAGTAGCGGATATCAGCCCCAGCATTTT. Translation gives CASSSSGYQPQHF. The V gene is TRBV19, the J gene TRBJ1-5; D not certain. Germline CDR1 LNHDA, CDR2 SQIVND (reference sequence). Trimming removed 4 bases from V and 5 bases from J, with 9 bases in between. This CDR3 region has 13 residues.

The chain uses TRBV7-2 and TRBJ2-3; 7 positions agree with TRBD2. The trim removed 1 base at V and 1 base at J, leaving 5 bases unmatched. The CDR3 is 16 residues long. Germline assignment: CDR1 SGHTA and CDR2 FQGNSA. CDR3 bases: TGTGCCAGCAGCTTAGTCGCGGGGGTGGGCACAGATACGCAGTATTTT. Translation gives CASSLVAGVGTDTQYF.

The chain links TRBV27 to TRBJ1-1; 8 nucleotides agree with TRBD1. J lost 0 bases, V lost 2 bases, and 14 bases had no gene match. Germline values: CDR1 MNHEY, CDR2 SMNVEV (reference sequence). This CDR3 comprises 19 residues. The CDR3 DNA reads as TGTGCCAGCAGTTTAAACCCCAGGGGACGGACAGGGATGAACACTGAAGCTTTCTTT. Its translation: CASSLNPRGRTGMNTEAFF.

For the CDR3, the DNA is TGTGCCACCAGTGATACCGGACAGGGGTTAGCAGATACGCAGTATTTT. Translation: CATSDTGQGLADTQYF. This chain uses TRBV24-1 with TRBJ2-3, with 9 bases fitting TRBD1. Germline V gene data show CDR1 as KGHDR and CDR2 as SFDVKD. The CDR3 totals 16 residues. J gave up 4 bases and V 3 bases, and 7 bases lay outside the gene matches.

The V and J genes are TRBV6-1 and TRBJ2-1, with 8 positions matching TRBD2. The CDR3 loop spans 15 amino acids. With 2 bases clipped from V and 4 bases from J, the junction kept 4 bases outside the gene matches. Per the germline V gene, CDR1 is MNHNS and CDR2 is SASEGT. CDR3 in amino acids: CASSEYGGGYNEQFF. CDR3 sequence (DNA): TGTGCCAGCAGTGAATATGGCGGGGGGTACAATGAGCAGTTCTTC.

This chain connects TRBV29-1 to TRBJ2-1; 7 nucleotides match TRBD1. This CDR3 has 16 amino acids. V lost 1 base and J lost 3; bases outside the gene matches: 9. The germline CDR1 and CDR2 sequences are SQVTM and ANQGSEA. This chain's CDR3 is CSVEASGQRFYNEQFF. CDR3 DNA: TGCAGCGTTGAAGCGTCGGGACAGAGATTCTACAATGAGCAGTTCTTC.

This clone was detected once. The chain combines TRBV6-5 with TRBJ1-2, with D possibly matching TRBD1 (5 bases). Trimming removed 5 bases at V and 2 bases at J, with 15 bases between. The CDR3 runs to 15 residues. Germline values: CDR1 MNHEY, CDR2 SVGAGI. This CDR3 is CASSPFARQNYGYTF. In DNA form, the CDR3 reads TGTGCCAGCAGTCCCTTCGCGCGACAGAACTATGGCTACACCTTC.

Concerning this clone: Germline and junction disagree at one end, which may indicate a read error. The rearrangement links TRBV2 to TRBJ1-2; perhaps TRBD1 as D (6 bases). The germline V gene has CDR1 SNHLY and CDR2 FYNNEI. This CDR3 has 14 amino acids. Written as DNA, the CDR3 is TGTGCCAACAGTGTGTCTTACAGGGACTATGGCTACACCTTC. The encoded protein is CANSVSYRDYGYTF.

This clone was observed once. The V call is TRBV3-1 (or the pseudogene TRBV3-2), the J call TRBJ1-2; 8 bases are shared with TRBD1. The germline gives CDR1 LGHDT, CDR2 YNNKEL (reference sequence). The CDR3 is 15 residues long. J lost 7 bases, V lost 4 bases, and 11 bases had no gene match. The CDR3 spells CASSPGTGSSRGYTF. The CDR3 bases are TGTGCCAGCAGCCCAGGGACAGGTTCGTCCCGTGGCTACACCTTC.